One sample yielded the 3 T cell receptor beta chains listed below, sequenced in a study of shared clonotypes between healthy human individuals. Sequencing was performed with immunoSEQ multiplex PCR; in TCRdb, only in-frame clones are kept and a portion is missing. This table holds some 240,000 clones, 60% to 80% found once. The sample was memory CD4+ T cells sorted from blood. Sample subset: CD45RA-negative fraction. The source of these receptors is a man under 40 in good health.

The rearrangement uses TRBV6-1 and TRBJ1-2; D perhaps matches TRBD1 (5 bases). The germline V gene has CDR1 MNHNS and CDR2 SASEGT. The CDR3 runs to 14 residues. With 3 bases removed from V and 4 bases from J, the gap between germline ends came to 12 bases. Written as DNA, the CDR3 is TGTGCCAGCAGTGAGCCCCAGGGAGGCTATGGCTACACCTTC. Translating it yields CASSEPQGGYGYTF.

V usage is TRBV5-1 and J usage is TRBJ1-4; D is unclear. This CDR3 is 17 amino acids long. The ends were cut back, 0 bases at V and 6 bases at J, with 18 bases in the middle. The V gene's germline CDR1 is SGHRS and CDR2 YFSETQ. The CDR3 spells CASSLVGIGSGDEKLFF. The CDR3 DNA is TGCGCCAGCAGCTTGGTCGGGATTGGATCTGGAGATGAAAAACTGTTTTTT.

This clone was observed at least ten times. The chain recombines TRBV5-1 with TRBJ2-2; D is perhaps TRBD2 (6 bases). The germline V gene has CDR1 SGHRS and CDR2 YFSETQ. The CDR3 consists of 18 residues. Trimming removed 7 bases from V and 0 bases from J, with 22 bases in between. The CDR3 DNA is TGCGCCAGCGGAGACCTGACTAGAAAAGGGTCGAACACCGGGGAGCTGTTTTTT. It is translated as CASGDLTRKGSNTGELFF.